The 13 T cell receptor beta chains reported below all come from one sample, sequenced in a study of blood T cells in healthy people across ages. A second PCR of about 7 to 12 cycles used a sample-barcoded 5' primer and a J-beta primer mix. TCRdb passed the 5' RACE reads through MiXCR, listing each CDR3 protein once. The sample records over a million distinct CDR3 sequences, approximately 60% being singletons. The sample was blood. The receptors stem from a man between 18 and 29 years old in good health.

The DNA for the CDR3 is TGTGCCAGCAACGCACCGGGACAGGCTAAAGCCGGACGCTCCTACAATGAGCAGTTCTTC. Translated, it gives CASNAPGQAKAGRSYNEQFF. J is TRBJ2-1 and V is TRBV28, with 8 bases identical to TRBD1. The CDR3 covers 20 residues. The junction had 20 bases not matched to a gene; V was cut back by 7 bases and J by 0 bases. From germline, CDR1 is MDHEN and CDR2 SYDVKM.

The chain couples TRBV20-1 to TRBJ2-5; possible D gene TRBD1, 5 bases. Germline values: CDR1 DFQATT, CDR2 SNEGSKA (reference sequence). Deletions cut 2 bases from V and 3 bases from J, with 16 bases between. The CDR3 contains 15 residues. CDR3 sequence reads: CSARHPGHKKETQYF. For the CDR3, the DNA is TGCAGTGCTAGACACCCAGGACACAAAAAAGAGACCCAGTACTTC.

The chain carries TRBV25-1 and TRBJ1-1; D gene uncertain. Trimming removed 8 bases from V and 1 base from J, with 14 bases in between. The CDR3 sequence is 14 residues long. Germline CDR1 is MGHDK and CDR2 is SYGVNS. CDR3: CASSEGHANTEAFF. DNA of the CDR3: TGTGCCAGCTCCGAGGGCCACGCGAACACTGAAGCTTTCTTT.

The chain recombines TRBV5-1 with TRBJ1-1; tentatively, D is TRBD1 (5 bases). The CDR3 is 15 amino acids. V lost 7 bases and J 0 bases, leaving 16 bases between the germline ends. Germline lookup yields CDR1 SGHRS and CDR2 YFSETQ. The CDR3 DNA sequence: TGCGCCAGCGCCGGGGCAGACAGCATGAACACTGAAGCTTTCTTT. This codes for CASAGADSMNTEAFF.

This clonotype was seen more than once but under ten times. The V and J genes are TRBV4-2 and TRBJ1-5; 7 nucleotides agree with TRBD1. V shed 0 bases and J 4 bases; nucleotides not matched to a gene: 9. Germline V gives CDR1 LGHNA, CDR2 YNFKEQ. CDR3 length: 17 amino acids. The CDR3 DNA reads TGTGCCAGCAGCCAAGAGGGGTTACAGGGGATGAATCAGCCCCAGCATTTT. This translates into CASSQEGLQGMNQPQHF.

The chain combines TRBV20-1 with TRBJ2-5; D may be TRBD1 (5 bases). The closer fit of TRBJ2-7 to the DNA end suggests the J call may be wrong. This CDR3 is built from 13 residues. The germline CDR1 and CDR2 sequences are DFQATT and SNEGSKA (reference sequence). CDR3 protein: CSASAAGTYEQYF. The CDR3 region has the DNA TGCAGTGCTAGTGCGGCAGGGACCTACGAGCAGTACTTC.

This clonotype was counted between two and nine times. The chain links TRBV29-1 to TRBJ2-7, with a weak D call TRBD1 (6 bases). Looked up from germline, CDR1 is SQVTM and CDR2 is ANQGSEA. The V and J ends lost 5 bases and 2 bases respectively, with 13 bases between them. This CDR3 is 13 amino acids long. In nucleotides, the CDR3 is TGCAGCGTTAGGGGGAAGAAAACCTACGAGCAGTACTTC. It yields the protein CSVRGKKTYEQYF.

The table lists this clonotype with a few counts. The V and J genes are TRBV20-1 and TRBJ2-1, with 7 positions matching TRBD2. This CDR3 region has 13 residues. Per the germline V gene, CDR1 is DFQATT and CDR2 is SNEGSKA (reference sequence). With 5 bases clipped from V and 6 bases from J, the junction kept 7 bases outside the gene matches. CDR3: CSAGTKVSNEQFF. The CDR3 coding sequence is TGCAGTGCTGGGACTAAAGTTAGCAATGAGCAGTTCTTC.

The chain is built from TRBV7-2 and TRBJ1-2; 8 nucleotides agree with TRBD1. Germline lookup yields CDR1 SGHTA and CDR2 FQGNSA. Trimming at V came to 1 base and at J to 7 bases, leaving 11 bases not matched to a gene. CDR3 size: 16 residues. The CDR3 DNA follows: TGTGCCAGCAGCTTAGGTGGCAGGGGGCGTTTCGGTGGCTACACCTTC. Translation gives CASSLGGRGRFGGYTF.

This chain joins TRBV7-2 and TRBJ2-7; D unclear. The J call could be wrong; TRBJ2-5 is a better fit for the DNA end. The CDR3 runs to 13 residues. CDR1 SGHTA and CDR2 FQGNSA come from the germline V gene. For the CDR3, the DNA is TGTGCCAGCAGCACTAACCCACGGGAGACCCAGTACTTC. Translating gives CASSTNPRETQYF.

The CDR3 here is CASSVGPRLVETQYF. The CDR3 DNA is TGTGCCAGCAGCGTAGGGCCTAGGTTGGTAGAGACCCAGTACTTC. This rearrangement joins TRBV9 to TRBJ2-5; D is unclear. The length of the CDR3 is 15 residues. Deletions cut 0 bases from V and 4 bases from J, with 13 bases between. CDR1 SGDLS and CDR2 YYNGEE come from the germline V gene.

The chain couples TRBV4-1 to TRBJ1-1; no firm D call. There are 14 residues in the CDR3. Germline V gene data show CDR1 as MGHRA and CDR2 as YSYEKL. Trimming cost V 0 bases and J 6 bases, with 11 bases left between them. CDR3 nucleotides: TGCGCCAGCAGCCAAGATTGGGAAAGGGCTGAAGCTTTCTTT. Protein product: CASSQDWERAEAFF.

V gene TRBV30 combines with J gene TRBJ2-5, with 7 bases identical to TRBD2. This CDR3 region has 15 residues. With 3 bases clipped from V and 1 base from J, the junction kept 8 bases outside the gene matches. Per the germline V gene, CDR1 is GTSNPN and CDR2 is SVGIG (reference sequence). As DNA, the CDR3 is TGTGCCTGGAGGGTAACGGGGGGATTCCAAGAGACCCAGTACTTC. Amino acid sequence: CAWRVTGGFQETQYF.